Listed below are T cell receptor beta chains from one sample, sequenced in a study of T-cell memory formation after mild COVID-19. One entry per CDR3 protein, called by TCRdb with MiXCR from the 5' RACE reads. Of under 40,000 distinct CDR3 sequences in the sample, 6% to 7.5% were seen once. Sequenced sample: PBMCs or a T cell subset sorted from them (not recorded which). These receptors all stem from an adult who had mild COVID-19 (a few samples of this study predate the infection). Cell type and time point are not known. CDR3s include the opening cysteine and the closing phenylalanine or tryptophan. Each record gives: J gene, V gene, CDR3 protein.

TRBJ2-2 | TRBV20-1 | CSARVRGIANTGELFF
TRBJ2-2 | TRBV14 | CASSQAWTGTGELFF
TRBJ2-3 | TRBV5-1 | CASSLERLAGDPDTQYF
TRBJ2-2 | TRBV7-6 | CASSLFPASSTGELFF
TRBJ2-5 | TRBV9 | CASSPEGRYETQYF
TRBJ1-1 | TRBV5-1 | CASSTGTANTEAFF
TRBJ2-6 | TRBV3-1 | CASSQMVLSGANVLTF
TRBJ2-1 | TRBV24-1 | CATGLGDRYNEQFF
TRBJ2-3 | TRBV3-1 | CASRQTGGGSTDTQYF
TRBJ2-2 | TRBV6-2/TRBV6-3 | CASRRDRENTGELFF
TRBJ2-1 | TRBV7-2 | CASSRDRGQSGYNEQFF
TRBJ2-1 | TRBV6-2/TRBV6-3 | CASSPRDRGRNEQFF
TRBJ1-2 | TRBV24-1 | CATSDLSSGGYTF
TRBJ1-2 | TRBV30 | CAWELFDYGYTF
TRBJ1-2 | TRBV11-2 | CASSLIGGGYGYTF
TRBJ1-2 | TRBV18 | CASSPRGQPNPYGYTF
TRBJ2-7 | TRBV27 | CASGTGPYEQYF
TRBJ2-7 | TRBV7-6 | CASSSGGSYEQYF
TRBJ2-7 | TRBV20-1 | CSATGPISYEQYF
TRBJ2-2 | TRBV7-8 | CASSLVSVQTTGELFF
TRBJ2-3 | TRBV10-2 | CASSGLAGGDTQYF
TRBJ2-5 | TRBV10-2 | CASASSGKETQYF
TRBJ1-6 | TRBV29-1 | CSVVGREGSPLHF
TRBJ2-5 | TRBV11-1 | CASSLRPQGGEETQYF
TRBJ2-1 | TRBV7-7 | CASSLVGGTGTPYNEQFF
TRBJ1-1 | TRBV7-2 | CASSLGRGQGEAFF
TRBJ1-2 | TRBV29-1 | CSVPGGGRGTKIYGYTF
TRBJ1-1 | TRBV18 | CASSGDGYTEAFF
TRBJ2-3 | TRBV28 | CASTPPGTSGPKNTDTQYF
TRBJ2-5 | TRBV7-3 | CASSLQREETQYF
TRBJ1-1 | TRBV5-6 | CASSFDMDRGPTEAFF
TRBJ2-1 | TRBV27 | CASSFSGHSNEQFF
TRBJ2-3 | TRBV12-3/TRBV12-4 | CASTRFSQGYTDTQYF
TRBJ2-7 | TRBV30 | CAWAGRLGQYF
TRBJ2-4 | TRBV15 | CATSPSTSGRFDIQYF
TRBJ1-1 | TRBV7-6 | CASSLEFVGAPVGTEAFF
TRBJ1-4 | TRBV25-1 | CASSEFGGVIEKLFF
TRBJ1-5 | TRBV12-3/TRBV12-4 | CASSRGPGQPQHF
TRBJ1-2 | TRBV4-1 | CASSQDLTNYGYTF
TRBJ2-1 | TRBV20-1 | CSAGTIGVSYNEQFF
TRBJ1-3 | TRBV12-3/TRBV12-4 | CASSPRVGSGNTIYF
TRBJ1-1 | TRBV30 | CAWRVGTLNTEAFF
TRBJ2-2 | TRBV5-1 | CASTLAGGLNTGELFF
TRBJ2-1 | TRBV7-6 | CASSPPGKAYNEQFF
TRBJ1-1 | TRBV13 | CASSLWGEAFF
TRBJ2-3 | TRBV4-3 | CASSQAMGRKDTQYF
TRBJ2-7 | TRBV7-3 | CASSLGLAGVADEQYF
TRBJ1-4 | TRBV19 | CASSTRHRVEEKLFF
TRBJ2-5 | TRBV15 | CATSRDQGPETQYF
TRBJ1-4 | TRBV14 | CASSQDGGQGTRANEKLFF
TRBJ2-7 | TRBV28 | CASSYSGRRYEQYF
TRBJ2-3 | TRBV2 | CASRTGNRRDTQYF
TRBJ1-1 | TRBV12-3/TRBV12-4 | CASSLDSPSGTEAFF
TRBJ2-3 | TRBV5-1 | CASSLRGAPSTDTQYF
TRBJ2-5 | TRBV12-3/TRBV12-4 | CASSPGLAGGGIRETQYF
TRBJ2-7 | TRBV3-1 | CASSQSSGGAYEQYF
TRBJ2-3 | TRBV30 | CAWARRDSRTDTQYF
TRBJ2-1 | TRBV11-3 | CASSPPLAAQANEQFF